These 11 T cell receptor beta chains were all obtained from the same sample, sequenced in a study of blood T cell repertoires in COVID-19. Libraries were prepared by immunoSEQ multiplex PCR; TCRdb keeps only in-frame clonotypes and omits some of them. The data show over 150,000 clones, 75% to 90% seen once. Material for sequencing was peripheral blood. Receptors originate from a man aged 25 to 40 with acute or convalescent COVID-19.

The chain joins TRBV3-1 (or the pseudogene TRBV3-2) to TRBJ2-7; D might be TRBD1 (5 bases). Trimming pared 4 bases from V and 4 bases from J, leaving 14 bases between. Germline loops: CDR1 LGHDT, CDR2 YNNKEL (reference sequence). This CDR3 region has 14 residues. The CDR3 nucleotides are TGTGCCAGCAGCCCCCGACAGACCCGTTACGAGCAGTACTTC. Protein product: CASSPRQTRYEQYF.

The chain links TRBV5-4 to TRBJ2-1, with 7 bases that match TRBD2. The CDR3 sequence is 19 residues long. Germline V CDR1 and CDR2: SGHNT, YYREEE (reference sequence). With 3 bases clipped from V and 4 bases from J, the junction kept 19 bases outside the gene matches. Written as DNA, the CDR3 is TGTGCCAGCAGCTGGGCCTCCTCCCCCCCAGCGGGGCTTTACAATGAGCAGTTCTTC. Residues: CASSWASSPPAGLYNEQFF.

This rearrangement joins TRBV3-1 (or the pseudogene TRBV3-2) to TRBJ2-5, with 8 bases lining up with TRBD2. Per the germline V gene, CDR1 is LGHDT and CDR2 is YNNKEL (reference sequence). The CDR3 is 14 amino acids. Trimming took 4 bases from V and 5 from J; bases not matched to a gene: 6. The CDR3 nucleotides read TGTGCCAGCAGCCTCAGTAGCGGGGCGGAGACCCAGTACTTC. This encodes CASSLSSGAETQYF.

CDR3 DNA sequence: TGTGCCAGCAGTCCGACCCGGCGGGGCTACACCTTC. Encoded protein: CASSPTRRGYTF. This chain links TRBV12-3 or TRBV12-4 with TRBJ1-2, with D unclear. Trimming took 5 bases from V and 8 from J, leaving 12 bases between them. The CDR3 is 12 residues long.

Here the CDR3 reads CASSKTFSYEQYF. The CDR3 region has the DNA TGTGCCAGCAGTAAGACATTCTCCTACGAGCAGTACTTC. The rearrangement joins TRBV6-5 to TRBJ2-7; D remains unclear. The germline V and J ends were trimmed by 5 bases and 0 bases, with 8 bases remaining between them. CDR3 length: 13 residues. The germline V gene has CDR1 MNHEY and CDR2 SVGAGI.

A single count supports this clone. For the CDR3, the DNA is TGTGCCAGCAGCCAGGGGGGGTTCGGGGAGCTGTTTTTT. Its protein product is CASSQGGFGELFF. This chain joins TRBV3-1 (or the pseudogene TRBV3-2) and TRBJ2-2; TRBD2 agrees at 7 bases. Germline V gives CDR1 LGHDT, CDR2 YNNKEL (reference sequence). CDR3 length equals 13 residues. V shed 3 bases, J shed 7 bases, and the junction held 2 bases outside the gene matches.

The V and J genes are TRBV4-1 and TRBJ1-2; D perhaps matches TRBD1 (6 bases). V was trimmed by 0 bases and J by 1 base, leaving 9 bases between them. In germline, CDR1 is MGHRA, CDR2 YSYEKL. CDR3 length: 15 amino acids. The CDR3 here is CASSQESGVNYGYTF. The DNA of the CDR3 is TGCGCCAGCAGCCAAGAGTCAGGGGTTAACTATGGCTACACCTTC.

The rearrangement joins TRBV7-3 to TRBJ2-7; 8 bases line up with TRBD2. Trimming removed 4 bases from V and 0 bases from J; junction bases left unmatched: 2. This CDR3 has 14 amino acids. From germline, CDR1 is SGHTA and CDR2 FQGTGA. The DNA of the CDR3 is TGTGCCAGCAGCTCCAGCGGGAGCTCCTACGAGCAGTACTTC. This codes for CASSSSGSSYEQYF.

This clone was observed once. This chain joins TRBV15 and TRBJ2-5, with 8 bases fitting TRBD1. V gave up 5 bases and J gave up 3 bases; unmatched junction bases: 11. Germline V CDR1 and CDR2: LNHNV, YYDKDF (reference sequence). This CDR3 spans 16 amino acids. Here the CDR3 reads CATSPGFGQGEETQYF. CDR3 coding DNA: TGTGCCACCAGCCCCGGTTTCGGACAGGGAGAAGAGACCCAGTACTTC.

This clone was recorded only once. The chain employs TRBV3-1 (or the pseudogene TRBV3-2) and TRBJ1-2; 9 bases agree with TRBD1. V was pared by 1 base and J by 4 bases, with 10 bases of the junction left unmatched. The germline V gene encodes CDR1 LGHDT and CDR2 YNNKEL (reference sequence). This CDR3 spans 17 amino acids. CDR3 sequence reads: CASSQGEYRGRSYGYTF. In nucleotides, the CDR3 is TGTGCCAGCAGCCAAGGGGAATACAGGGGGCGTAGCTATGGCTACACCTTC.

The genes are TRBV25-1 and TRBJ1-6; 7 bases are shared with TRBD1. The CDR3 has 14 amino acids. Trimming took 5 bases from V and 13 from J; bases not matched to a gene: 11. Germline V CDR1 and CDR2: MGHDK, SYGVNS. This chain's CDR3 is CASSPLRDSVPLHF. The CDR3 DNA reads TGTGCCAGCAGTCCCCTTCGGGACAGCGTTCCCCTCCACTTT.